Listed here are 26 T cell receptor delta chains from one sample, sequenced in a study of γδ T cells in repeated Plasmodium falciparum infection. Flow sorting of PBMC yielded separate Vgamma9/Vdelta2+ and Vdelta2-negative gammadelta T cell populations for bulk repertoire analysis. TCRdb re-called the multiplex PCR reads via CATT. This sample has 45,000 to 60,000 delta-chain clones, with roughly 2% found just once. Source material: gamma-delta T cells from blood. The source is a pool of human donors (malaria-infected and uninfected, not separated).

This clone was found many times. The protein TCRdb lists belongs to a much larger clone and differs from this DNA's translation at residue 17, which points to a read error; the protein shown is made from the DNA. V usage is TRDV1 and J usage is TRDJ1; possible D gene TRDD3, 5 bases. Since TCRdb gives no J gene, matching the DNA to germline was used here to assign it. The CDR3 extends over 22 amino acids. Trimming shortened V by 3 bases and J by 3 bases, and 35 bases separated the two germline ends. CDR1 and CDR2 (germline): TSWWSYY, QGS. For the CDR3, the DNA is TGTGCTCTTGGGGACCCTTGGCCCCATCTTCTACGTACCGGGGAGTACGCCGATAAACTCATCTTT. Translating it yields CALGDPWPHLLRTGEYADKLIF.

This clone was seen a few times. The mismatch at residue 8 between this DNA's translation and the TCRdb protein of a much larger clone likely reflects a read error; the protein shown is translated from the DNA. This chain connects TRDV1 to TRDJ1; 8 bases are a match to TRDD3. The J gene, missing from TCRdb, was assigned here through DNA to germline matching. This CDR3 is built from 22 residues. The V gene end was trimmed by 1 base and the J gene end by 2 bases; junction bases not matched to a gene: 24. CDR1 TSWWSYY and CDR2 QGS come from the germline V gene. The chain's CDR3 is CALGEPVPPAYWGLSCTDKLIF. Written as DNA, the CDR3 is TGTGCTCTTGGGGAACCGGTCCCTCCTGCCTACTGGGGGTTGAGTTGTACCGATAAACTCATCTTT.

This clone was observed a handful of times. The likely explanation is a read error, given a far larger clone one base away. Other DNA sequences in the sample encode the same CDR3. The CDR3 loop reads CALGELDASDFPYWGICGTDELIF. For the CDR3, the DNA is TGTGCTCTTGGGGAACTAGATGCATCCGACTTCCCGTACTGGGGGATATGTGGTACCGATGAACTCATCTTT. The gene calls are TRDV1 and TRDJ1; 11 nucleotides align to TRDD3. TCRdb does not report a J gene; here it was assigned by matching the DNA to germline references. This CDR3 region has 24 residues. CDR1 and CDR2 (germline): TSWWSYY, QGS.

V is TRDV3 and J is TRDJ1, with 13 bases that match TRDD3. Here the J gene came from matching the DNA to germline, since TCRdb omits it. This CDR3 is built from 17 residues. Germline loops: CDR1 TVYSNPD, CDR2 GDNSRS (reference sequence). The junction had 14 bases not matched to a gene; V was cut back by 0 bases and J by 7 bases. CDR3 sequence: CAFRLHWGIRGAGKLIF. DNA for the CDR3: TGTGCCTTTAGACTCCACTGGGGGATACGGGGCGCCGGTAAACTCATCTTT. Combining the CDR3 with reference TRDV3 and TRDJ1 gives the whole variable domain CDKVTQSSPDQTVASGSEVVLLCTYDTVYSNPDLFWYRIRPDYSFQFVFYGDNSRSEGADFTQGRFSVKHILTQKAFHLVISPVRTEDSATYYCAFRLHWGIRGAGKLIFGKGTRVTVEP.

The J gene is TRDJ1, the V gene TRDV3, with 9 bases matching TRDD3. In the absence of a J gene in TCRdb, the DNA was matched to germline to assign it here. Trimming took 5 bases from V and 1 from J; bases not matched to a gene: 20. CDR1 is TVYSNPD, CDR2 GDNSRS, per germline (reference sequence). The CDR3 loop spans 18 amino acids. This CDR3 is CALDLRGIPRACTDKLIF. The CDR3 DNA sequence: TGTGCCCTTGATCTCCGGGGGATACCCCGAGCCTGCACCGATAAACTCATCTTT.

On this clone itself: TCRdb has a much larger clone's protein, which differs at residue 12 from the translation of this DNA, likely because of a read error; what is shown is the protein translated from the DNA. The chain links TRDV1 to TRDJ1; TRDD3 matches 9 bases. The J gene is not listed in TCRdb, so it was assigned here from a DNA match to germline. The V gene's germline CDR1 is TSWWSYY and CDR2 QGS. The V and J ends lost 1 base and 2 bases, in that order; junction bases with no gene match: 38. CDR3 length: 27 residues. Here the CDR3 DNA reads TGTGCTCTTGGGGAACCCCTCTTCCTAGCCCCCGAGCTAGGGGATACGCGGCGAAAGGGGGGTACCGATAAACTCATCTTT. Translating it yields CALGEPLFLAPELGDTRRKGGTDKLIF.

This clone was detected ten times or more. The protein recorded in TCRdb matches a much larger clone and deviates from this DNA's translation at residue 15, suggesting a read error; the protein here is obtained by translating the DNA. Written as DNA, the CDR3 is TGTGCTCTCACGCGATTCCTACTCACGGCGGGGGGACTTGGAGCTGATAAACTCATCTTT. Its translation: CALTRFLLTAGGLGADKLIF. The chain combines TRDV1 with TRDJ1; D may be TRDD2 (7 bases). Germline assignment: CDR1 TSWWSYY and CDR2 QGS. This CDR3 has 20 residues. V gave up 9 bases and J gave up 5 bases, with 37 bases separating them.

This clone was picked up many times. A far larger clone is just one base off, so this is likely a read error. This chain joins TRDV2 and TRDJ1; 8 nucleotides align to TRDD3. Germline V gene lookup returns CDR1 GEAIGNYY and CDR2 EKD. The CDR3 is 13 residues long. J lost 2 bases, V lost 9 bases, and 7 bases had no gene match. CDR3 loop: CARWGIGTDKLIF. CDR3 bases: TGTGCCCGTTGGGGGATTGGGACCGATAAACTCATCTTT.

The sample holds a few counts of this clone. TCRdb pairs this DNA with a much larger clone's protein that differs at residue 8, likely a read error; the protein shown was translated from the DNA. The gene calls are TRDV1 and TRDJ1; TRDD3 aligns across 7 bases. In the absence of a J gene in TCRdb, the DNA was matched to germline to assign it here. J gave up 7 bases and V 0 bases, and 29 bases lay outside the gene matches. The CDR3 covers 22 residues. CDR1 and CDR2 (germline): TSWWSYY, QGS. The chain's CDR3 is CALGELYLWGRTPLRRGGKLIF. For the CDR3, the DNA is TGTGCTCTTGGGGAACTCTACCTCTGGGGGCGAACACCCTTAAGAAGGGGAGGTAAACTCATCTTT.

This clone has more than one count but fewer than ten. This is likely an artifact of a read error, given a far larger clone one base away. Other DNA sequences in this specimen translate into the identical CDR3. The V gene is TRDV3, but the J gene lacks a call; the table's D call TRDD3 went unverified against the DNA. The CDR3 runs 23 residues. CDR1 is TVYSNPD, CDR2 GDNSRS, per germline (reference sequence). The CDR3, as DNA: TGTGCCTTTCGCCTAACTAAAAATGGGATTCCCGCGTACTGGGTTAGACCCTTCGATAAACTTATCTTT. Translated, it gives CAFRLTKNGIPAYWVRPFDKLIF.

In this sample, this clone turned up a few times. The translation of this DNA and the TCRdb protein of a much larger clone differ at residue 11, probably owing to a read error; the protein shown here is translated from the DNA. The rearrangement links TRDV3 to TRDJ1, with a possible D match to TRDD3 (6 bases). The J gene is absent in TCRdb and was assigned here via DNA matching to germline. CDR3 length: 17 residues. The V gene's germline CDR1 is TVYSNPD and CDR2 GDNSRS (reference sequence). V lost 4 bases and J lost 5, with 29 bases in between. The CDR3 here is CASASLLPGDRRDKLIF. CDR3 coding DNA: TGTGCCTCCGCCTCCCTACTCCCGGGGGACAGGAGAGATAAACTCATCTTT.

Points on this clone: TCRdb has a much larger clone's protein, which differs at residue 6 from the translation of this DNA, likely because of a read error; what is shown is the protein translated from the DNA. The rearrangement joins TRDV2 to TRDJ1, with D possibly being TRDD2 or TRDD3 (5 bases each). No J gene is reported in TCRdb; it was inferred here by comparing the DNA with germline. The CDR3 is 20 amino acids. Germline V gene data show CDR1 as GEAIGNYY and CDR2 as EKD. Trimming took off 3 bases at V and 0 bases at J, with 28 bases between the two ends. CDR3 bases: TGTGCCTGTGACTCGGACGCCGTTCGGGGGGCTTCCCTGTACACCGATAAACTCATCTTT. It encodes CACDSDAVRGASLYTDKLIF.

A remark on this clone: TCRdb's protein for this DNA is that of a much larger clone and differs from the translation at residue 9, likely a read error; the protein shown is the DNA translation. This chain joins TRDV2 and TRDJ1; maybe TRDD3 (6 bases). V shed 1 base and J shed 0 bases, with 20 bases lying between them. This CDR3 contains 18 residues. The germline V gene encodes CDR1 GEAIGNYY and CDR2 EKD. CDR3 residues: CACDTEGYTGLYTDKLIF. For the CDR3, the DNA is TGTGCCTGTGACACAGAAGGATACACGGGGTTGTACACCGATAAACTCATCTTT.

Ten or more counts support this clone. The protein held in TCRdb is that of a much larger clone and does not match this DNA's translation at residue 6, likely because of a read error; the protein shown is translated from the DNA. The chain couples TRDV3 to TRDJ1; 11 bases are a match to TRDD3. The J gene, left out of TCRdb, was set here by checking the DNA against germline. Germline loops: CDR1 TVYSNPD, CDR2 GDNSRS (reference sequence). This CDR3 is built from 21 residues. V shed 3 bases and J 2 bases; nucleotides not matched to a gene: 26. CDR3 loop: CAFPRSLPRNWGIVATDKLIF. The CDR3 nucleotides read TGTGCCTTCCCGCGGAGCCTTCCCCGAAACTGGGGGATAGTAGCGACCGATAAACTCATCTTT.

This clone has a handful of counts. One base separates it from a far larger clone, so it is likely a read error. At the DNA level, this CDR3 is encoded by other sequences in the same sample as well. This chain links TRDV1 with TRDJ1; the match to TRDD3 covers 7 bases. Matching the DNA to germline supplied the J gene, which TCRdb does not give. Trimming took 0 bases from V and 0 from J; bases not matched to a gene: 22. The CDR3 runs 22 residues. Germline V gives CDR1 TSWWSYY, CDR2 QGS. In DNA form, the CDR3 reads TGTGCTCTTGGGGAACTCCCCCCCTACTTGACTACTGGGGCCTTATACACCGATAAACTCATCTTT. Protein: CALGELPPYLTTGALYTDKLIF.

This clone was observed a handful of times. The TCRdb record carries a much larger clone's protein, which differs from this DNA's translation at residue 3; a read error is the likely cause, and the protein listed here is the DNA translation. This chain uses TRDV1 with TRDJ1; 12 bases are a match to TRDD3. The J gene is not listed in TCRdb, so it was assigned here from a DNA match to germline. Germline CDR1 reads TSWWSYY; CDR2 reads QGS. The CDR3 extends over 20 amino acids. In DNA, the CDR3 is TGTGCTATTGGGGAACCATTGCCGACTCCAACTGGGGGATACCGCGATAAACTCATCTTT. It is translated as CAIGEPLPTPTGGYRDKLIF.

About this clone: The protein given by TCRdb reflects a much larger clone and differs at residue 14 from this DNA's translation, likely from a read error; the protein shown is the DNA's translation. The chain is built from TRDV1 and TRDJ1; 11 bases fit TRDD3. Matching the DNA to germline supplied the J gene, which TCRdb does not give. CDR1 and CDR2 (germline): TSWWSYY, QGS. The CDR3 sequence is 20 residues long. V was clipped by 0 bases and J by 1 base; unmatched bases: 13. CDR3 DNA sequence: TGTGCTCTTGGGGAACTTTCCTTTTACTGGGGGATATGGTGCACCGATAAACTCATCTTT. It encodes CALGELSFYWGIWCTDKLIF.

Comments on this clone: TCRdb shows a much larger clone's protein in place of this DNA's translation, and the two differ at residue 7, likely through a read error; the protein shown is translated from the DNA. This chain joins TRDV1 and TRDJ1, with 10 bases matching TRDD3. J was trimmed by 2 bases and V by 2 bases; bases with no gene match: 32. CDR1 and CDR2 from the germline V gene are TSWWSYY and QGS. The length of the CDR3 is 25 residues. CDR3 coding DNA: TGTGCTCTTGGGGAAGATCAGTGGGTCCTACGCAATAACTGGGGGATTGTCTCCCCAACCGATAAACTCATCTTT. This sequence encodes CALGEDQWVLRNNWGIVSPTDKLIF.

As for this clone: It is likely a read error: a sequence one base away is far more abundant. Other nucleotide sequences in the sample specify the same CDR3. V gene TRDV2 combines with J gene TRDJ1; 9 nucleotides align to TRDD3. The J gene, absent from TCRdb, was called here by matching the DNA to germline. Trimming removed 1 base from V and 2 bases from J; junction bases left unmatched: 25. Germline loops: CDR1 GEAIGNYY, CDR2 EKD. This CDR3 region has 22 residues. CDR3 nucleotides: TGTGCCTGTGACACGGTGGGCTCAGTGAAGACTTCCCTGGGGGATTCAACCGATAAACTCATCTTT. Translation: CACDTVGSVKTSLGDSTDKLIF.

As to this clone: For this DNA, TCRdb reports the protein of a much larger clone, which diverges at residue 13, most likely from a read error; the protein presented here is translated directly from the DNA. The rearrangement uses TRDV1 and TRDJ1; TRDD3 might be the D (6 bases). Germline-derived CDR1 and CDR2 are TSWWSYY and QGS. Trimming took 5 bases from V and 0 from J, leaving 40 bases between them. The CDR3 consists of 24 residues. The DNA of the CDR3 is TGTGCTCTTGGGCACTACATACCCGTTTTCGACTGGGCGATAGTGGACCTGTACACCGATAAACTCATCTTT. It is translated as CALGHYIPVFDWAIVDLYTDKLIF.

This clone was found a few times. A far more abundant clone sits one base away, making this likely a read error. Other DNA sequences in the sample encode the same CDR3. The chain links TRDV2 to TRDJ1; a possible D gene is TRDD3 (6 bases). In the absence of a J gene in TCRdb, the DNA was matched to germline to assign it here. This CDR3 is built from 17 residues. Germline-derived CDR1 and CDR2 are GEAIGNYY and EKD. The germline V and J ends were trimmed by 3 bases and 3 bases, with 22 bases remaining between them. CDR3 amino acids: CACDYVLRAGDPDKLIF. DNA for the CDR3: TGTGCCTGTGACTACGTATTGCGCGCTGGGGATCCCGATAAACTCATCTTT.

This clone was picked up a small number of times. With only one base between it and a far larger clone, this is likely a read error. The sample contains more than one DNA sequence encoding this CDR3. The genes are TRDV2 and TRDJ1, with TRDD3 as a possible D gene (5 bases). The J gene was missing in TCRdb and was found by matching the end of the DNA to germline. Trimming pared 3 bases from V and 2 bases from J, leaving 12 bases between. The length of the CDR3 is 14 residues. Germline V gives CDR1 GEAIGNYY, CDR2 EKD. CDR3 residues: CACDSLGTTDKLIF. The CDR3 DNA is TGTGCCTGTGACTCATTGGGGACTACCGATAAACTCATCTTT.

This clone has a count of ten or more. This chain uses TRDV1 with TRDJ1; 13 bases fit TRDD3. J lost 0 bases, V lost 2 bases, and 30 bases had no gene match. The CDR3 length is 26 residues. Germline CDR1 is TSWWSYY and CDR2 is QGS. The CDR3 loop reads CALGERLGLPPYYWGIRSRYTDKLIF. CDR3 bases: TGTGCTCTTGGGGAAAGACTAGGCCTTCCCCCCTATTACTGGGGGATACGATCTCGGTACACCGATAAACTCATCTTT.

Points on this clone: TCRdb has a much larger clone's protein, which differs at residue 9 from the translation of this DNA, likely because of a read error; what is shown is the protein translated from the DNA. The chain couples TRDV3 to TRDJ1, with 7 bases identical to TRDD3. V lost 5 bases to trimming and J lost 1 base; unmatched junction nucleotides: 13. This CDR3 is 15 amino acids long. CDR1 is TVYSNPD, CDR2 GDNSRS, per germline (reference sequence). The CDR3 sequence: CAGMGAGGCTDKLIF. DNA of the CDR3: TGTGCCGGAATGGGGGCTGGGGGGTGCACCGATAAACTCATCTTT.

This clone appeared a few times. A read error likely explains why the TCRdb protein, taken from a much larger clone, differs from this DNA's translation at residue 13; the protein shown is translated from the DNA. The genes are TRDV1 and TRDJ4; D perhaps matches TRDD3 (6 bases). The CDR3 is made up of 17 amino acids. Trimming left V 5 bases short and J 3 bases short, with 25 bases between. Per the germline V gene, CDR1 is TSWWSYY and CDR2 is QGS. The CDR3 loop reads CALGTHPIRWGRGPLIF. In nucleotides, the CDR3 is TGTGCTCTTGGGACCCATCCTATCCGCTGGGGAAGGGGACCCCTGATCTTT.

This clone was seen only a few times. With a far larger clone one base away, a read error is the likely cause. V gene TRDV1 combines with J gene TRDJ1; perhaps TRDD3 as D (6 bases). Germline loops: CDR1 TSWWSYY, CDR2 QGS. There are 16 residues in the CDR3. DNA for the CDR3: TGCGCTCTTGGGGGGGTCCCCCGGAAATTCACCGATAAACTCATCTTT. It encodes CALGGVPRKFTDKLIF.